The 5 T cell receptor beta chains given below trace back to one sample, sequenced in a study of shared clonotypes between healthy human individuals. Profiled with immunoSEQ multiplex PCR; TCRdb holds only in-frame clones, not every one. Here the sample spans about 380,000 clones, about 96% being singletons. Source material: memory CD8+ T cells sorted from blood. The sample's subset: CD45RO+ cells pooled with CCR7-negative TemRA cells. The receptors come from a man aged 30 to 39 in good health.

The CDR3 sequence: CAISERPSGSYEQYF. In DNA form, the CDR3 reads TGTGCCATCAGTGAGAGGCCTAGCGGGAGCTACGAGCAGTACTTC. The rearrangement links TRBV10-3 to TRBJ2-7, with 10 bases matching TRBD2. CDR1 and CDR2 from the germline V gene are ENHRY and SYGVKD. J was trimmed by 3 bases and V by 2 bases; bases with no gene match: 4. The CDR3 has 15 amino acids.

This chain links TRBV6-1 with TRBJ2-7, with 9 bases that match TRBD2. The V gene's germline CDR1 is MNHNS and CDR2 SASEGT. CDR3 length: 19 residues. J gave up 3 bases and V 0 bases, and 15 bases lay outside the gene matches. The CDR3 coding sequence is TGTGCCAGCAGTGAAGCGCCCAGCCTAGCGGGACCCGGGATCTACGAGCAGTACTTC. Amino acids: CASSEAPSLAGPGIYEQYF.

The chain joins TRBV6-1 to TRBJ2-1, with TRBD1 as a possible D gene (6 bases). The germline V and J ends were trimmed by 2 bases and 4 bases, with 9 bases remaining between them. The CDR3 consists of 14 residues. Per germline, CDR1 MNHNS and CDR2 SASEGT. CDR3 region: CASSERGNYNEQFF. Written as DNA, the CDR3 is TGTGCCAGCAGTGAAAGGGGGAATTACAATGAGCAGTTCTTC.

V is TRBV19 and J is TRBJ2-5, with 9 nucleotides matching TRBD2. This CDR3 has 17 amino acids. The trim removed 5 bases at V and 4 bases at J, leaving 14 bases unmatched. Per the germline V gene, CDR1 is LNHDA and CDR2 is SQIVND (reference sequence). CDR3 protein: CASSAAGGPIRRETQYF. CDR3 nucleotides: TGTGCCAGTAGTGCGGCGGGAGGGCCGATTCGGCGAGAGACCCAGTACTTC.

This clone appeared once. V is TRBV9 and J is TRBJ2-4; 7 bases agree with TRBD2. The CDR3 contains 16 residues. The V and J ends lost 0 bases and 1 base, in that order; junction bases with no gene match: 4. CDR1 is SGDLS, CDR2 YYNGEE, per germline. Here the CDR3 reads CASSVGTRTAKNIQYF. In nucleotides, the CDR3 is TGTGCCAGCAGCGTAGGGACTAGGACCGCCAAAAACATTCAGTACTTC. Full variable domain (remainder filled in from reference TRBV9 and TRBJ2-4): DSGVTQTPKHLITATGQRVTLRCSPRSGDLSVYWYQQSLDQGLQFLIQYYNGEERAKGNILERFSAQQFPDLHSELNLSSLELGDSALYFCASSVGTRTAKNIQYFGAGTRLSVL.